This T cell receptor beta chain was sequenced during a study of technical replicates of blood from a few donors. V gave up 6 bases and J gave up 0 bases, with 15 bases separating them. The length of the CDR3 is 15 residues. Germline V gene sequence: CDR1 SNHLY, CDR2 FYNNEI. Here immunoSEQ multiplex PCR was the method, and the copy in TCRdb shows in-frame clones only, minus some. Here the sample spans roughly 56,000 clones, over 75% being singletons. Sequenced: PBMCs. The sequence was obtained from a human donor in good health. Some clones in this sample may be carry-over from other donors' samples. V is TRBV2 and J is TRBJ2-7, with TRBD1 as a possible D gene (6 bases). The CDR3: CASRAPGTNSYEQYF. The CDR3 region has the DNA TGTGCCAGCAGAGCTCCAGGGACAAACTCCTACGAGCAGTACTTC.